One sample yielded the 7 T cell receptor beta chains listed below, sequenced in a study of memory CD4+ T cells and cytomegalovirus serostatus. Some clones are missing from TCRdb's copy, which holds only in-frame ones; the method was immunoSEQ multiplex PCR. The data hold 40,000 to 50,000 clones, with around four fifths observed a single time. Single viable CD3+CD4+CD8-CD45RO+ cells were sorted as the memory CD4+ T cells. The sequenced sample consisted of memory CD4+ T cells from blood. These receptors were obtained from an adult in good health and CMV-seronegative.

This clone was recorded only once. This chain links TRBV19 with TRBJ1-5; 8 nucleotides align to TRBD1. With 8 bases clipped from V and 5 bases from J, the junction kept 5 bases outside the gene matches. Germline-derived CDR1 and CDR2 are LNHDA and SQIVND (reference sequence). The CDR3 has 13 amino acids. The CDR3 reads CASVQGADQPQHF. CDR3 DNA sequence: TGTGCCAGTGTCCAGGGGGCAGATCAGCCCCAGCATTTT.

This clone has a handful of counts. The chain links TRBV4-3 to TRBJ2-4; D is unresolved. The germline V gene has CDR1 LGHNA and CDR2 YSLEER. V was cut by 5 bases and J by 0 bases, with 11 bases left in between. The CDR3 spans 15 residues. The chain's CDR3 is CASSGLGLAKNIQYF. The CDR3 coding sequence is TGCGCCAGCAGCGGGCTGGGATTAGCCAAAAACATTCAGTACTTC.

The V call is TRBV28, the J call TRBJ2-6, with a possible D match to TRBD1 (6 bases). Germline V gene data show CDR1 as MDHEN and CDR2 as SYDVKM. V lost 6 bases to trimming and J lost 1 base, with 10 bases between them. This CDR3 comprises 15 residues. CDR3 sequence reads: CASREQGSGANVLTF. Written as DNA, the CDR3 is TGTGCCAGCAGAGAACAGGGATCTGGGGCCAACGTCCTGACTTTC.

V gene TRBV28 combines with J gene TRBJ1-6, with TRBD1 as a possible D gene (6 bases). Germline V gene lookup returns CDR1 MDHEN and CDR2 SYDVKM. The CDR3 is 14 amino acids. Trimming removed 3 bases at V and 8 bases at J, with 11 bases between. The CDR3 DNA reads TGTGCCAGCAGTTTTTGGGGGGCTGATTCACCCCTCCACTTT. It is translated as CASSFWGADSPLHF.

The V gene is TRBV27, the J gene TRBJ2-4; perhaps TRBD1 as D (5 bases). Deletions cut 6 bases from V and 0 bases from J, with 18 bases between. The CDR3 has 17 residues. Looked up from germline, CDR1 is MNHEY and CDR2 is SMNVEV (reference sequence). Here the CDR3 reads CASRSSPTDLAKNIQYF. The CDR3 DNA reads TGTGCCAGCAGATCCTCCCCGACAGACTTAGCCAAAAACATTCAGTACTTC.

V gene TRBV5-6 combines with J gene TRBJ1-2; D remains ambiguous. V was clipped by 0 bases and J by 7 bases, with 13 bases between them. This CDR3 is built from 14 residues. CDR1 and CDR2 (germline): SGHDT, YYEEEE. The CDR3 spells CASSLALFRGGYTF. The CDR3 region has the DNA TGTGCCAGCAGCTTGGCCTTATTTCGGGGTGGCTACACCTTC. Complete variable domain (other parts from reference TRBV5-6 and TRBJ1-2): DAGVTQSPTHLIKTRGQQVTLRCSPKSGHDTVSWYQQALGQGPQFIFQYYEEEERQRGNFPDRFSGHQFPNYSSELNVNALLLGDSALYLCASSLALFRGGYTFGSGTRLTVV.

The CDR3 sequence is CAWSSGFRQPQHF. CDR3 sequence (DNA): TGTGCCTGGAGTTCAGGGTTTAGGCAGCCCCAGCATTTT. This chain uses TRBV30 with TRBJ1-5; weak D call: TRBD1 (5 bases). V was clipped by 2 bases and J by 7 bases, with 12 bases between them. The CDR3 spans 13 residues. Germline CDR1 and CDR2: GTSNPN and SVGIG (reference sequence).